This TCR beta chain is drawn from a study of blood T cell repertoires in COVID-19. In the study overall: COVID-19 samples collected from the United States, Italy and Spain covered acute and convalescent phases.

Repertoires were generated with immunoSEQ multiplex PCR, while TCRdb's copy carries only in-frame clones and drops some. The table has about 320,000 clones, 85% to 90% seen once; the top ten hold roughly 11%. After removal of 0 bases from V and 10 bases from J, the junction contained 3 bases not matched to a gene. The CDR3 spans 14 residues. The germline CDR1 and CDR2 sequences are SGHRS and YFSETQ. The Seattle patients joined while their infection was active and were tracked longitudinally afterward. Input material: peripheral blood. J is TRBJ1-6 and V is TRBV5-1, with 8 bases identical to TRBD1. The TCR originated in a young woman with COVID-19, enrolled during active disease. The DNA for the CDR3 is TGCGCCAGCAGCTTGGGACAGGGGTGGTCACCCCTCCACTTT. Encoded protein: CASSLGQGWSPLHF.